This TCR beta chain is from a study of blood T cell repertoires in COVID-19. On the study more broadly: Acute-phase and convalescent COVID-19 samples originated in the United States, Italy and Spain. In each case, the material was cDNA or gDNA derived from T cells, B-cell-depleted T cells, or PBMCs.

A remark on this clone: Different DNA sequences within this sample yield the same CDR3.

Authors' analysis steps: From reference gene primer amplification, estimates of nucleated cell counts were derived. The method was immunoSEQ multiplex PCR; TCRdb's version includes in-frame clones alone and lacks a portion of them. V and J calls plus clone size are reproduced from that table; the DNA served to infer D and trimming. The sample yields 20,000 to 30,000 clones, 75% to 90% seen once. This clonotype originated in a human donor in a cohort sampled during active COVID-19. The sample comprised peripheral blood.

The CDR3 DNA follows: TGTGCCAGTAGTATAGAGGAGTATAATTCACCCCTCCACTTT. Amino acids: CASSIEEYNSPLHF. This rearrangement joins TRBV19 to TRBJ1-6; D unresolved. This CDR3 region has 14 residues. V was pared by 0 bases and J by 4 bases, with 4 bases between. CDR1 is LNHDA and CDR2 is SQIVND in the germline V gene (reference sequence).